This T cell receptor beta chain was sequenced in a study of cytomegalovirus exposure and HLA in healthy donors (dated by TCRdb to about 2017). As for the study more broadly: In an earlier analysis of fewer than 750 of the donors, 276 Gb of sequence data and just under 120 million unique TCR beta sequences from roughly 190 million T cells were reported. A handful of DR-DQ haplotypes were handled as single units for association and clustering because linkage in the cohort was strong. A later analysis re-examined previously published TCR beta repertoires from over 500 donors and added high-resolution HLA genotyping to investigate patterns of TCR occurrence. The study used immunosequencing to profile the T cell repertoires of 666 subjects and linked those repertoires to cytomegalovirus serostatus. Every repertoire in the discovery cohort had been generated on one and the same sequencing platform. Genome-wide SNP genotypes for about 65% of the 666 donors were used in a later genetic analysis, which treated that subset as a discovery cohort. Rather than using new phenotypic data, the later analysis identified candidate immune exposures from TCR beta sequences and from how often those sequences occurred across donors. About 320 gigabases of sequencing data and tens of millions of unique TCR sequences were included in an early release covering 500 to 750 HLA-typed donors. Typing coverage varied by locus: roughly 620-640 donors for A, B, C, DRB1 and DQB1; 500 to 550 for DQA1; around 610 for DPA1; more than 450 for DPB1. Alongside the repertoire data, information on donor age, sex, ethnicity and CMV serostatus was compiled. Besides the first cohort of more than 650 subjects, a separate validation cohort made up of 120 different subjects was used. High-throughput TCR immunosequencing, statistical association of individual TCRs with disease status, and machine learning were combined to predict cytomegalovirus infection status. The aim of the study was to test whether cataloging public T cell receptors could identify signatures of past pathogen exposure. Among 398 genotyped donors of the cohort, an average of about 240,000 unique TCR beta nucleotide sequences were sequenced per donor, around a sixth of them non-productive. In an earlier analysis of roughly 600 of the donors, high-throughput TCR beta sequencing was used to judge whether each TCR beta V gene segment behaved as functional or pseudogenic. Among the approximately 400 genotyped donors, more than 70% belonged to the genetic ancestry cluster associated with self-reported Caucasian donors. Both class I and class II loci were covered by HLA typing, at four-digit resolution. What the work shows at the level of the full study, not this receptor alone: Across donors, most TCR sequences were observed very rarely, whereas some public TCRs were present in many individuals. CMV serostatus was the only immune exposure information available for the cohort. In vitro tests confirmed that a few of the cytomegalovirus-associated TCR beta chains recognize cytomegalovirus antigens. A further reported finding was that TCR beta sequences accurately predicted the HLA-A and HLA-B alleles for most subjects in the first cohort. Because counts were too low, approximately 18 rarely observed V segments, including chromosome 9 orphons, were excluded from the earlier analysis of 587 of the donors. Some IMGT-functional V segments, including TRBV6-2 and TRBV6-3, could not be distinguished by the 87-base-pair reads and were therefore excluded. A later analysis found that TCR association rates varied across HLA loci, with DRB1 alleles showing the most associated TCRs and HLA-C alleles the fewest. Strong co-occurrence of HLA alleles, especially DR and DQ, made assigning TCR associations to individual alleles difficult. HLA typing was unavailable for some donors at each locus, so association tests used only the typed subset. A later analysis found that most CMV-associated TCR beta chains appeared HLA-restricted, with HLA associations seemingly driven largely by CMV exposure. In both the original and validation cohorts, the classifier was reported to diagnose cytomegalovirus status with high specificity and sensitivity. Broadly in line with IMGT annotations, most TCR beta V segments showed up in productive rearrangements about 87% or about 30% of the time in an earlier analysis of 450 to 750 of the donors. The study listed around 160 TCR beta chains as associated with cytomegalovirus. A later analysis found that HLA-associated TCR beta chains were more clonally expanded and had lower generation probabilities than equally common non-associated chains. In a later analysis, several top co-occurrence clusters were reported to appear linked to parvovirus B19, influenza, CMV and Epstein-Barr virus. According to a later genetic analysis, donors in an Asian-associated ancestry cluster had fewer N-insertions in productive TCRs than the roughly 700-donor mean. The authors suggested that the approach could potentially be extended to other disease states and immunological phenotypes. In a later analysis, about 17,000 TCR beta sequences were associated with specific HLA alleles at a false discovery rate of 0.05. The presence/absence analyses assumed that sequencing depth was roughly uniform across donors, and that assumption may not be true. A cluster of highly shared sequence variants was judged likely to represent a technical artifact of the sequencing pipeline. A later genetic analysis associated a missense DCLRE1C variant with V-gene and J-gene trimming of TCR beta chains, and an independent cohort replicated the association. Linkage disequilibrium might explain the correlated functional status among segregating V segments, but an unknown experimental factor could not be ruled out. This cohort had only TCR beta chains sequenced, and the lack of alpha or paired-chain data limited which features could be detected.

The cohort was made up of approximately 670 healthy bone marrow donors. Cohort members were all nominally healthy when sampled, although unrecorded immune exposures were likely present. The donor tested CMV seronegative, placing the donor among the approximately 400 seronegative members of the cohort. Every donor gave a peripheral blood sample, and the peripheral blood mononuclear cells from that sample were used for TCR beta sequencing. The Qiagen DNeasy Blood Extraction Kit was used to extract genomic DNA from the blood cell samples. The method behind the library was the immunoSEQ multiplex PCR assay. For the multiplex PCR, a mixture combining 60 forward primers for TCR Vbeta segments and 13 reverse primers for TCR Jbeta segments was used. The CDR3 region of rearranged TCR beta genes was amplified from genomic DNA by a multiplex PCR assay. Amplified TCR beta libraries were sequenced as 87-base-pair reads on the Illumina HiSeq System. The source study handled its data this way. A later analysis counted about 80 million unique TCR beta chains across the 640 or so repertoires, and some 12 million of these chains were shared by at least two donors. To remove PCR and sequencing errors, raw reads were error-corrected and collapsed into unique sequences using a nearest-neighbor algorithm that merged closely related sequences. Alignment of CDR3 sequences to IMGT reference sequences was used to assign V, D and J gene segments. For a sequence to be retained, a match of at least six nucleotides was required to both a V gene segment and a J gene segment. Rearrangements were called productive when the CDR3 lacked stop codons and stayed in frame with V and J; all others were non-productive. CDR3 was defined by IMGT convention, running from the second conserved V-encoded cysteine to the conserved J-encoded phenylalanine. Sequences without an unambiguous match to a single V gene segment were excluded from the earlier analysis of about 600 of the donors. An earlier analysis of 587 of the donors classified V segments as functional when productive rearrangements were above 56.7% and as segregating when the standard deviation between donors was above 5%. To diagnose cytomegalovirus status from the catalog of TCR beta chain sequences, a statistical classification framework was built. In a later analysis, V and J genes were assigned by comparing TCR nucleotide sequences against IMGT/GENE-DB human TR gene sequences. A later analysis assigned CDR3 sequences and most-parsimonious VDJ recombination scenarios with the TCRdist pipeline. A later analysis defined each TCR beta chain by its CDR3 amino acid sequence plus V-gene family, and excluded reads lacking a unique V-gene family. To address suspected cross-contamination and a sequencing artifact, a later analysis removed 592 highly shared, low-generation-probability nucleotide sequences. A later analysis calculated a clonal expansion index for each public chain from normalized within-repertoire ranks of inferred template counts. In a later analysis, generation probabilities were computed using a VDJ recombination model fitted to out-of-frame rearrangements, and the results were checked against IGoR. Hypergeometric tests were used in a later analysis to score TCR-TCR, TCR-HLA and TCR-CMV co-occurrence, with a repertoire-size bias correction applied to the TCR pairs. False discovery rates were estimated in a later analysis by permuting HLA or CMV assignments 20 times. A later analysis grouped co-occurring TCRs with DBSCAN, adding TCRdist sequence similarity when clustering within HLA-allele-positive subsets. Co-occurrence clustering excluded repertoires with fewer than 30,000 or more than 120,000 public chains, plus five with anomalous nucleotide sharing. TCRdb retrieved this table from immuneACCESS and kept in-frame rearrangements only. Not all clones are present; in checked studies, unresolved V genes account for under half, and no reason is known for the remainder. V and J calls and clone size are as listed in that table; D and trimming were resolved from the DNA. The sample table holds over 200,000 clones, of which around 89% were seen once. The ten largest clones capture approximately 1% of the sample.

Here V drops 1 base and J drops 3 bases, and the junction holds 0 bases not matched to any gene. The cysteine opens and the phenylalanine closes a CDR3 of 14 amino acids. Only CDR3 DNA is held: 42 bases, read in frame from base 1. CDR1 is given as MNHNY and CDR2 as SVGAGI, both from the germline V gene (reference sequence). Regarding this clone: It lacks a known antigen. No much larger clone is present one base from it, and per-base qualities are unavailable.

This receptor chain uses TRBV6-6 and TRBJ1-2; the central 9 bases match TRBD1. This sequence was found in a woman aged 18-29 years in good health and CMV-seronegative. Input material: PBMCs. This receptor carries the CDR3 CASSYWDRDYGYTF. The sequence in DNA is TGTGCCAGCAGTTACTGGGACAGGGACTATGGCTACACCTTC.